The 11 T cell receptor beta chains reported below all come from one sample, sequenced in a study of T cells in Graves' hyperthyroidism and ophthalmopathy. Authors of the study amplified TCR beta CDR3 regions from RNA transcripts. When the TCR CDR3 underwent first-round RT-PCR, the HTBI primer set was used. Each CDR3 protein gets one entry after TCRdb re-called the multiplex PCR reads with MiXCR. The profile covers about 640,000 distinct CDR3 sequences, with less than 25% appearing a single time and approximately 30% taken by the ten largest. The specimen sequenced was blood. Receptors were obtained from a man aged 25 to 40 with Graves' ophthalmopathy.

The CDR3 DNA reads TGCGCCAGCAGCCAAGATCAAAAGATGGGGGAAGCTTTCTTT. It specifies CASSQDQKMGEAFF. V and J are TRBV4-3 and TRBJ1-1, with D hard to call. Trimming left V 0 bases short and J 8 bases short, with 13 bases between. Germline V lookup: CDR1 LGHNA, CDR2 YSLEER. The CDR3 covers 14 residues.

The V gene is TRBV29-1, the J gene TRBJ2-7; D gene unclear. Trimming took off 1 base at V and 4 bases at J, with 8 bases between the two ends. The CDR3 covers 12 residues. Germline-derived CDR1 and CDR2 are SQVTM and ANQGSEA. CDR3: CSVEGLEYEQYF. The CDR3 nucleotides are TGCAGCGTTGAAGGTTTAGAGTACGAGCAGTACTTC.

This clonotype was recorded once. One junction end does not reproduce the germline sequence, and a read error may be involved. The chain links TRBV6-1 to TRBJ2-7; D may match TRBD1 or TRBD2 (5 bases each). The CDR3 is 16 amino acids. The germline V gene has CDR1 MNHNS and CDR2 SASEGT. In DNA form, the CDR3 reads TGTGCCACACGCACGGGGACCCTGGAGGCAGCCTACGAGCAGCACTTC. Translation: CATRTGTLEAAYEQHF.

This clonotype was counted at least ten times. The gene calls are TRBV5-1 and TRBJ2-7; D may be TRBD2 (5 bases). The germline V and J ends were trimmed by 4 bases and 2 bases, with 10 bases remaining between them. The CDR3 is 13 residues long. Per the germline V gene, CDR1 is SGHRS and CDR2 is YFSETQ. The CDR3 loop reads CASSPNGAYEQYF. DNA for the CDR3: TGCGCCAGCAGCCCCAACGGGGCCTACGAGCAGTACTTC.

This clonotype was recorded a few times. V gene TRBV2 combines with J gene TRBJ2-7; D is undetermined. V lost 4 bases and J 4 bases, leaving 17 bases between the germline ends. CDR1 and CDR2 from the germline V gene are SNHLY and FYNNEI. This CDR3 comprises 15 residues. CDR3 DNA sequence: TGTGCCAGCAGTGCAGGTCAACCCCAACTATACGAGCAGTACTTC. Protein sequence: CASSAGQPQLYEQYF.

A few counts support this clonotype. The chain has TRBV20-1 and TRBJ2-5; D gene ambiguous. CDR1 and CDR2 (germline): DFQATT, SNEGSKA (reference sequence). Trimming removed 6 bases from V and 5 bases from J, with 7 bases in between. The CDR3 is made up of 10 amino acids. For the CDR3, the DNA is TGCAGTGCCGCACGGGAGACCCAGTACTTC. Encoded protein: CSAARETQYF.

This chain uses TRBV6-5 with TRBJ2-4; D is possibly TRBD2 (5 bases). V gave up 0 bases and J gave up 2 bases, with 8 bases separating them. This CDR3 is built from 15 residues. Germline CDR1 MNHEY, CDR2 SVGAGI. For the CDR3, the DNA is TGTGCCAGCAGTTACTCGGGAGTATCCAAAAACATTCAGTACTTC. Protein product: CASSYSGVSKNIQYF.

This clonotype occurred many times. The rearrangement uses TRBV2 and TRBJ1-6, with 7 positions matching TRBD1. The CDR3 sequence is 14 residues long. After removal of 5 bases from V and 10 bases from J, the junction contained 8 bases not matched to a gene. Germline CDR1 and CDR2: SNHLY and FYNNEI. This chain's CDR3 is CASSWGTDGSPLHF. The CDR3 region has the DNA TGTGCCAGCAGTTGGGGGACAGATGGATCACCCCTCCACTTT.

The chain uses TRBV20-1 and TRBJ2-1, with D unresolved. Trimming took off 6 bases at V and 3 bases at J, with 12 bases between the two ends. The germline gives CDR1 DFQATT, CDR2 SNEGSKA (reference sequence). The CDR3 runs 13 residues. DNA for the CDR3: TGCAGTGCAAAACCGCCAGTCTACAATGAGCAGTTCTTC. Its protein product is CSAKPPVYNEQFF.

This clonotype showed up just once. This chain connects TRBV27 to TRBJ2-1; tentative D call: TRBD2 (6 bases). This CDR3 spans 13 amino acids. The ends were cut back, 2 bases at V and 9 bases at J, with 11 bases in the middle. Germline V lookup: CDR1 MNHEY, CDR2 SMNVEV (reference sequence). The CDR3 sequence: CASSLVGGPEQFF. DNA of the CDR3: TGTGCCAGCAGTTTAGTCGGGGGACCTGAGCAGTTCTTC.

The chain employs TRBV28 and TRBJ1-1; possibly TRBD1 for D (6 bases). CDR1 MDHEN and CDR2 SYDVKM come from the germline V gene. The CDR3 runs to 16 residues. The V end lost 2 bases, the J end lost 1 base, and 14 bases lay between the germline ends. CDR3 coding DNA: TGTGCCAGCAGTTTAAATTCAGGGGTGGGGAACACTGAAGCTTTCTTT. It codes for CASSLNSGVGNTEAFF.